The 8 T cell receptor beta chains given below trace back to one sample, sequenced in a study of blood T cell repertoires in COVID-19. The protocol was immunoSEQ multiplex PCR, while the TCRdb copy is restricted to in-frame clones and leaves out a portion. The sample yields fewer than 250,000 clones, around four fifths seen once. Sequenced sample: PBMCs or T cells enriched from blood (not recorded which). These receptors all come from a woman aged 50 to 60 who had been exposed to COVID-19.

The gene calls are TRBV21-1 and TRBJ1-5. TRBV21-1 represents a pseudogene. CDR3 length: 15 residues. The chain's CDR3 is CASPMEIYSNQPQHF. In DNA form, the CDR3 reads TGTGCCAGCCCAATGGAGATCTATAGCAATCAGCCCCAGCATTTT.

The gene calls are TRBV5-4 and TRBJ2-2; D ambiguous. Deletions cut 0 bases from V and 0 bases from J, with 6 bases between. Germline V CDR1 and CDR2: SGHNT, YYREEE (reference sequence). This CDR3 contains 15 residues. The CDR3 protein is CASSLVASNTGELFF. The DNA of the CDR3 is TGTGCCAGCAGCTTGGTGGCTTCGAACACCGGGGAGCTGTTTTTT.

This chain links TRBV3-1 (or the pseudogene TRBV3-2) with TRBJ1-1, with D possibly being TRBD1 (6 bases). The germline gives CDR1 LGHDT, CDR2 YNNKEL (reference sequence). This CDR3 has 14 residues. The V end lost 3 bases, the J end lost 4 bases, and 12 bases lay between the germline ends. The CDR3 DNA reads as TGTGCCAGCAGCCATGGACAGTACGGCACTGAAGCTTTCTTT. Encoded protein: CASSHGQYGTEAFF.

The J gene is TRBJ1-4, the V gene TRBV7-8; the D is unclear. Germline V gene data show CDR1 as SGHVS and CDR2 as FQNEAQ. With 5 bases removed from V and 7 bases from J, the gap between germline ends came to 17 bases. This CDR3 region has 15 residues. The CDR3 nucleotides are TGTGCCAGCAGCACTCTACACGGAGAGGGTGAAAAACTGTTTTTT. Translation gives CASSTLHGEGEKLFF.

This chain links TRBV5-5 with TRBJ1-5, with a tentative D call TRBD1 (5 bases). V lost 3 bases and J lost 0, with 10 bases in between. Germline CDR1 and CDR2: SGHKS and YYEKEE (reference sequence). The CDR3 spans 15 residues. CDR3 nucleotide sequence: TGTGCCAGCAGCTCGCAGGGTTATAGCAATCAGCCCCAGCATTTT. This gives the protein CASSSQGYSNQPQHF.

The V call is TRBV7-2, the J call TRBJ1-2, with TRBD1 identical over 8 bases. The V and J ends lost 5 bases and 7 bases, in that order; junction bases with no gene match: 12. Germline values: CDR1 SGHTA, CDR2 FQGNSA. This CDR3 comprises 15 residues. CDR3 region: CASSTVQDRAGGYTF. CDR3 DNA: TGTGCCAGCAGCACGGTCCAGGACAGGGCTGGTGGCTACACCTTC.

The chain uses TRBV27 and TRBJ1-6; a weak D match, TRBD1 (5 bases). The CDR3 totals 14 residues. Trimming pared 3 bases from V and 7 bases from J, leaving 10 bases between. Looked up from germline, CDR1 is MNHEY and CDR2 is SMNVEV (reference sequence). CDR3 loop: CASSFSGGNSPLHF. The CDR3 DNA reads as TGTGCCAGCAGTTTCTCGGGGGGGAATTCACCCCTCCACTTT.

This rearrangement joins TRBV5-1 to TRBJ1-2; TRBD1 agrees at 10 bases. The CDR3 covers 19 residues. Germline values: CDR1 SGHRS, CDR2 YFSETQ. The ends lost 4 bases at V and 3 bases at J; junction bases unmatched: 18. The CDR3 region is CASSRRTGQGIISDYGYTF. The CDR3 bases are TGCGCCAGCAGCCGTAGAACGGGACAGGGGATAATTTCTGACTATGGCTACACCTTC.